The entry below gives a single TCR beta chain sequence along with its context. The target antigen is unknown. The junction departs from the called germline gene at one end, perhaps through a read error. CDR3 length: 12 residues. CDR1 and CDR2 (germline): KGHSH, LQKENI. The data belong to a study of graft-versus-host responses after intestinal transplantation. Study-level information: Recipients across the board were started on anti-thymocyte globulin induction, then kept on tacrolimus and steroids for about 3 years. Study-wide points: There were GvH clones found in recipient marrow, and some of them appeared first in ileum or blood. Circulating GvH clones peaking coincided with falling HvG clones soon after transplant.

The assay was immunoSEQ multiplex PCR, and TCRdb's table has in-frame clones only and misses some. The sample lists about 100,000 clones; approximately 88% were seen once. The rearrangement links TRBV18 to TRBJ1-3; D is unclear. The specimen comprised unstimulated CD4+ T cells sorted from spleen or lymph node cells, sampled before transplant. This clonotype was obtained from a human donor who was the organ donor for an intestinal transplant. Here the CDR3 DNA reads TGTGCCAGCTCACCACCGGGAATCACCATATATTTT. This encodes CASSPPGITIYF.